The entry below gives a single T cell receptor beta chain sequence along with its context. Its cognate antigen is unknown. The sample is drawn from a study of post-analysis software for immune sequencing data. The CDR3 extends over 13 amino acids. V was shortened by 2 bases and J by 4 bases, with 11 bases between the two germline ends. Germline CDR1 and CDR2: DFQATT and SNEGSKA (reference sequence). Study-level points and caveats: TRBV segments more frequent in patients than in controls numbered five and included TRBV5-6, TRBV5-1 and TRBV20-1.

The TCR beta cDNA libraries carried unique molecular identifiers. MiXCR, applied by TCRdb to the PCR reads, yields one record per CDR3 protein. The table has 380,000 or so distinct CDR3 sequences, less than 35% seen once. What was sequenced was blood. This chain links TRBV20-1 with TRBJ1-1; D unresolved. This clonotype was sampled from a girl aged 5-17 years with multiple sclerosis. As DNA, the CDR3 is TGCAGTGCTAGAAATTGGGGAGGCACTGAAGCTTTCTTT. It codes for CSARNWGGTEAFF.